These T cell receptor beta chains were read from a single sample in a study of CD8 T cells in Susac syndrome. TCRdb reprocessed the immunoSEQ multiplex PCR reads with MiXCR, giving one entry per CDR3 protein. The sample holds about 190,000 distinct CDR3 sequences, roughly 95% seen once. Sequencing was performed on CD4+ T cells from PBMCs. The receptor source for this set is a human donor with Susac syndrome. Both conserved end residues are part of each CDR3. A D gene is named only where the DNA matches it firmly. Some rows mark clone size as missing; the rest say once, few, many or name a class of expanded clone.

D gene: -; clone size: -; V gene: TRBV20-1; J gene: TRBJ2-6; CDR3 DNA: TGCAGTGCTAGAGGTGCGGCCAACGTCCTGACTTTC; CDR3 protein: CSARGAANVLTF
D gene: TRBD1; clone size: -; V gene: TRBV9; J gene: TRBJ2-3; CDR3 DNA: TGTGCCAGCAGCCGTTCGGGACAGGAAACAGATACGCAGTATTTT; CDR3 protein: CASSRSGQETDTQYF
D gene: -; clone size: -; V gene: TRBV24-1; J gene: TRBJ2-3; CDR3 DNA: TGTGCCACCAGTGCTACACGGGACCGAGCAAACACAGATACGCAGTATTTT; CDR3 protein: CATSATRDRANTDTQYF
D gene: -; clone size: -; V gene: TRBV3-1; J gene: TRBJ2-7; CDR3 DNA: TGTGCCAGCAGCCAAGATAGGGGTCCCTACGAGCAGTACTTC; CDR3 protein: CASSQDRGPYEQYF
D gene: -; clone size: once; V gene: TRBV6-1; J gene: TRBJ2-3; CDR3 DNA: TGTGCCAGCAGTACGCGCACAGATACGCAGTATTTT; CDR3 protein: CASSTRTDTQYF
D gene: -; clone size: once; V gene: TRBV5-1; J gene: TRBJ1-1; CDR3 DNA: TGCGCCAGCAGTCATGGATGGGGTGCTTTCTTT; CDR3 protein: CASSHGWGAFF
D gene: -; clone size: -; V gene: TRBV2; J gene: TRBJ1-6; CDR3 DNA: TGTGCCAGCAGTGTTCCCGCGAGCTCCTATAATTCACCCCTCCACTTT; CDR3 protein: CASSVPASSYNSPLHF
D gene: -; clone size: -; V gene: TRBV7-2; J gene: TRBJ1-5; CDR3 DNA: TGTGCCAGCAGCCGGGACCAGAATCAGCCCCAGCATTTT; CDR3 protein: CASSRDQNQPQHF
D gene: -; clone size: once; V gene: TRBV19; J gene: TRBJ1-5; CDR3 DNA: TGTGCCAGTAGTATCCGGGGGCAGGGAGGGAATCAGCCCCAGCATTTT; CDR3 protein: CASSIRGQGGNQPQHF
D gene: TRBD1; clone size: -; V gene: TRBV20-1; J gene: TRBJ2-1; CDR3 DNA: TGCAGTGCTAGATCTCGACAGGGGGGGGATGGCGTGCAGTTCTTC; CDR3 protein: CSARSRQGGDGVQFF
D gene: -; clone size: once; V gene: TRBV3-1; J gene: TRBJ1-6; CDR3 DNA: TGTGCCAGCAGCCAAGATGTGAATTCACCCCTCCACTTT; CDR3 protein: CASSQDVNSPLHF
D gene: -; clone size: -; V gene: TRBV9; J gene: TRBJ2-3; CDR3 DNA: TGTGCCAGCAGCCAAAGGATCCGCACAGATACGCAGTATTTT; CDR3 protein: CASSQRIRTDTQYF
D gene: -; clone size: -; V gene: TRBV15; J gene: TRBJ2-3; CDR3 DNA: TGTGCCACCAGCAGAGATATGCGACAGGTTCACCCAGATACGCAGTATTTT; CDR3 protein: CATSRDMRQVHPDTQYF
D gene: -; clone size: -; V gene: TRBV29-1; J gene: TRBJ2-5; CDR3 DNA: TGCAGCGTGGCCAGTCTGCTTGCGGAGTACTTC; CDR3 protein: CSVASLLAEYF
D gene: TRBD1; clone size: once; V gene: TRBV27; J gene: TRBJ2-7; CDR3 DNA: TGTGCCAGCGGTCCGCTCGGACAGGGCTACGAGCAGTACTTC; CDR3 protein: CASGPLGQGYEQYF
D gene: -; clone size: few; V gene: TRBV6-1; J gene: TRBJ1-6; CDR3 DNA: TGTGCCACTCACTCAGGGAATTCACCCCTCCACTTT; CDR3 protein: CATHSGNSPLHF
D gene: TRBD1; clone size: -; V gene: TRBV20-1; J gene: TRBJ1-5; CDR3 DNA: TGCAGTGCCAAGAGGGACAGGCGCTTTCAGCCCCAGCATTTT; CDR3 protein: CSAKRDRRFQPQHF
D gene: TRBD1; clone size: -; V gene: TRBV5-1; J gene: TRBJ2-7; CDR3 DNA: TGCGCCAGCAGGCGGATACAGGGGGTCTCTCCCTACGAGCAGTACTTC; CDR3 protein: CASRRIQGVSPYEQYF
D gene: TRBD1; clone size: -; V gene: TRBV20-1; J gene: TRBJ2-7; CDR3 DNA: TGCAGTGCTAGAGATGGAGGGACAGGGACGGTGGGGCAGTACTTC; CDR3 protein: CSARDGGTGTVGQYF
D gene: TRBD2; clone size: -; V gene: TRBV19; J gene: TRBJ2-3; CDR3 DNA: TGTGCCAGTAGTTCCCGAGGACTAGGAATAGGAACAGATACGCAGTATTTT; CDR3 protein: CASSSRGLGIGTDTQYF
D gene: TRBD1; clone size: -; V gene: TRBV14; J gene: TRBJ2-7; CDR3 DNA: TGTGCCAGCAGCTGGGACAGGAGCTCCTACGAGCAGTACTTC; CDR3 protein: CASSWDRSSYEQYF
D gene: -; clone size: -; V gene: TRBV2; J gene: TRBJ2-1; CDR3 DNA: TGTGCCAGTCGGCGAGCTAGTTCTTACAATGAGCAGTTCTTC; CDR3 protein: CASRRASSYNEQFF
D gene: -; clone size: -; V gene: TRBV7-9; J gene: TRBJ1-1; CDR3 DNA: TGTGCCAGCAGCTTTTCCCGGACCTTAAACACTGAAGCTTTCTTT; CDR3 protein: CASSFSRTLNTEAFF
D gene: -; clone size: -; V gene: TRBV24-1; J gene: TRBJ2-1; CDR3 DNA: TGTGCCACCAGTGATGGCAGGACCTACAATGAGCAGTTCTTC; CDR3 protein: CATSDGRTYNEQFF
D gene: TRBD2; clone size: -; V gene: TRBV20-1; J gene: TRBJ2-3; CDR3 DNA: TGCAGTGCTAGAGATCGGGGACTAGCATCGGATACGCAGTATTTT; CDR3 protein: CSARDRGLASDTQYF
D gene: -; clone size: -; V gene: TRBV7-9; J gene: TRBJ2-1; CDR3 DNA: TGTGCCAGCAGCTTAGGGAGGAATGAGCAGTTCTTC; CDR3 protein: CASSLGRNEQFF
D gene: -; clone size: once; V gene: TRBV6-2/TRBV6-3; J gene: TRBJ2-1; CDR3 DNA: TGTGCCAGCAGTCGCTTACAGGGAGGCGAGCAGTTCTTC; CDR3 protein: CASSRLQGGEQFF
D gene: -; clone size: -; V gene: TRBV7-2; J gene: TRBJ2-3; CDR3 DNA: TGTGCCAGCAGCTTACGAGGGTACCGGGCAGATACGCAGTATTTT; CDR3 protein: CASSLRGYRADTQYF
D gene: -; clone size: -; V gene: TRBV25-1; J gene: TRBJ1-1; CDR3 DNA: TGTGCCAGCAGTGAGATAAGGAACACTGAAGCTTTCTTT; CDR3 protein: CASSEIRNTEAFF
D gene: -; clone size: -; V gene: TRBV7-9; J gene: TRBJ2-3; CDR3 DNA: TGTGCCAGCAGCTTAAGCCAGACCTACACAGATACGCAGTATTTT; CDR3 protein: CASSLSQTYTDTQYF
D gene: -; clone size: -; V gene: TRBV9; J gene: TRBJ1-5; CDR3 DNA: TGTGCCAGCAGCGTAGGCCCCCATAGCAATCAGCCCCAGCATTTT; CDR3 protein: CASSVGPHSNQPQHF
D gene: -; clone size: once; V gene: TRBV3-1; J gene: TRBJ1-2; CDR3 DNA: TGTGCCAGCAGCTATGACAGTCTCGGCTATGGCTACACCTTC; CDR3 protein: CASSYDSLGYGYTF
D gene: -; clone size: -; V gene: TRBV28; J gene: TRBJ2-2; CDR3 DNA: TGTGCCAGCACCCCCCACCCGCGGGGCCAATTTTTCGGGGAGCTGTTTTTT; CDR3 protein: CASTPHPRGQFFGELFF
D gene: TRBD2; clone size: -; V gene: TRBV3-1; J gene: TRBJ2-7; CDR3 DNA: TGTGCCAGCAGCCAAGGACTAGCGGGCCACGAGCAGTACTTC; CDR3 protein: CASSQGLAGHEQYF
D gene: -; clone size: -; V gene: TRBV6-4; J gene: TRBJ2-2; CDR3 DNA: TGTGCCAGCAGTGACTCAACTCAACCCCGGGGGGAGCTGTTTTTT; CDR3 protein: CASSDSTQPRGELFF
D gene: -; clone size: -; V gene: TRBV5-6; J gene: TRBJ2-7; CDR3 DNA: TGTGCCAGCAGCTTTGGCTTGGAGGCCCGCGAGCAGTACTTC; CDR3 protein: CASSFGLEAREQYF